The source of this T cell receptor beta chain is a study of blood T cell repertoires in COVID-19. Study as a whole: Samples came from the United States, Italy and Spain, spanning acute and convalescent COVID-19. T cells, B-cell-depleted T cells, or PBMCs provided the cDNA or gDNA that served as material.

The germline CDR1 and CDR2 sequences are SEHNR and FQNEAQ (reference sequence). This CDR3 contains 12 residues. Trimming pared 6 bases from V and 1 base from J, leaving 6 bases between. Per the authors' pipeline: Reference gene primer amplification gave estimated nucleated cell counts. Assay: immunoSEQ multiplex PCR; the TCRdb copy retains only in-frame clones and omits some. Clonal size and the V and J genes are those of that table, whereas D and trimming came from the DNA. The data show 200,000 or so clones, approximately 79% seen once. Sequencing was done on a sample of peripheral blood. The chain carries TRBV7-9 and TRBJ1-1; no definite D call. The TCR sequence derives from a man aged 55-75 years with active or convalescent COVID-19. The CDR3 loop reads CASSRQNTEAFF. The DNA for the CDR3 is TGTGCCAGCAGTCGACAGAACACTGAAGCTTTCTTT.